These T cell receptor beta chains were read from a single sample in a study of T cell responses to AZD1222 COVID-19 vaccine. Only in-frame clones appear in the TCRdb table, and some are missing; sequencing was by immunoSEQ multiplex PCR. There are fewer than 150,000 clones in the sample; 85% to 90% occur only once, and roughly 7.7% lies in the top ten. This specimen was peripheral blood, taken on day 0 of AZD1222 vaccination. These receptors all come from an adult in good health. The CDR3 runs from the conserved cysteine through the conserved F or W. D genes are given only for firm matches. Not every row has a clone size; where given, it reads once, few, many or a size class.

DNA,CDR3,V,size,J,D
TGTGCCAGCAGCCGTCTTGGCTCCTACGAGCAGTACTTC,CASSRLGSYEQYF,TRBV3-1/TRBV3-2,-,TRBJ2-7,-
TGTGCCAGCAGCTTAAGACAGGAGAACGGGAACACCATATATTTT,CASSLRQENGNTIYF,TRBV7-2,-,TRBJ1-3,-
TGCAGCGCCCGGGGGTGGGACTACGAGCAGTACTTC,CSARGWDYEQYF,TRBV29-1,-,TRBJ2-7,-
TGTGCCAGCACCCTAGCCGGGTCGGCATACAATGAGCAGTTCTTC,CASTLAGSAYNEQFF,TRBV27,-,TRBJ2-1,-
TGTGCCAGCACAGGGGAAGAGACCCAGTACTTC,CASTGEETQYF,TRBV2,few,TRBJ2-5,-
TGCGCCAGCAGCTTGGGGGCAGGGACGGCTGGAAACACCATATATTTT,CASSLGAGTAGNTIYF,TRBV5-1,-,TRBJ1-3,-
TGCGCCAGCAGTCAGAAAGCGGGCTCTGGAAACACCATATATTTT,CASSQKAGSGNTIYF,TRBV23-1,-,TRBJ1-3,-
TGTGCCAGCAGCTTAGCTCCAGCGGGAGGAATCTACGAGCAGTACTTC,CASSLAPAGGIYEQYF,TRBV7-2,-,TRBJ2-7,TRBD2
TGTGCCAGCAGCTTACAGGGGATCTCTGGAAACACCATATATTTT,CASSLQGISGNTIYF,TRBV7-9,-,TRBJ1-3,-
TGTGCCAGCAGTCTCCCGGGACTAGCGATGTTT,CASSLPGLAMF,TRBV28,-,TRBJ2-3,TRBD2
TGTGCCAGCTCAGGTTCGGGGGGCCAAGAGACCCAGTACTTC,CASSGSGGQETQYF,TRBV18,-,TRBJ2-5,TRBD2
TGTGCCAGCAGCTTAGGGGCGAGTCCGGATCAGCCCCAGCATTTT,CASSLGASPDQPQHF,TRBV7-2,-,TRBJ1-5,-
TGTGCCAGCAGGATAGCGAGCCTGGGAGATACGCAGTATTTT,CASRIASLGDTQYF,TRBV2,-,TRBJ2-3,-
TGTGCCAGCAGCCTGGGAGGGGTCGGACTCCAAAATGGCTACACCTTC,CASSLGGVGLQNGYTF,TRBV5-5,-,TRBJ1-2,-
TGTGCCAGCAGCCAAGAACGCGCGGGGGGACAGCCCCAGCATTTT,CASSQERAGGQPQHF,TRBV4-2,-,TRBJ1-5,-
TGTGCCAGCAGCCAGGACGGGTCTGGGGCCAACGTCCTGACTTTC,CASSQDGSGANVLTF,TRBV6-5,-,TRBJ2-6,-
TGTGCCAGCAGCCGCGGTGCGACTGAAGCTTTCTTT,CASSRGATEAFF,TRBV7-2,-,TRBJ1-1,-
TGTGCCAGCAGTGATCGGACCCCGGGACAGGGTTTCGGTGGCTACACCTTC,CASSDRTPGQGFGGYTF,TRBV28,once,TRBJ1-2,TRBD1
TGCAGCGTTGAGGGACTAGCTTTGAACACCGGGGAGCTGTTTTTT,CSVEGLALNTGELFF,TRBV29-1,-,TRBJ2-2,TRBD2
TGTACCAGCAGCTTAGCGGGGGGATGGGCAGCAGATACGCAGTATTTT,CTSSLAGGWAADTQYF,TRBV7-2,-,TRBJ2-3,-
TGTGCCAGCAGCCGGGCGAGGGGGTCGGGACAAGAGACCCAGTACTTC,CASSRARGSGQETQYF,TRBV9,-,TRBJ2-5,-
TGTGCCAGCAGCTTAGGACCCAGCGATACGCAGTATTTT,CASSLGPSDTQYF,TRBV11-3,-,TRBJ2-3,-
TGTGCCAGCAGTCCCGGACAGGGCGAGCAGCCCCAGCATTTT,CASSPGQGEQPQHF,TRBV7-9,few,TRBJ1-5,TRBD1
TGTGCCAGCAGCTTCATTTCGGGGTACAATGAGCAGTTCTTC,CASSFISGYNEQFF,TRBV7-9,-,TRBJ2-1,-
TGTGCCAGCAGCAGACTTCGGAGGGATGAGTTTAAGAGCTCCTACAATGAGCAGTTCTTC,CASSRLRRDEFKSSYNEQFF,TRBV7-9,-,TRBJ2-1,-
TGTGCCAGCAGTCTCGACAGCTACGAGCAGTACTTC,CASSLDSYEQYF,TRBV25-1,-,TRBJ2-7,-
TGTGCCAGCAGTAGTTATGGTGAGCAGTTCTTC,CASSSYGEQFF,TRBV6-2/TRBV6-3,once,TRBJ2-1,-
TGTGCCAGCAGTGTAGCTGGGGAGCAGTACTTC,CASSVAGEQYF,TRBV2,-,TRBJ2-7,-
TGTGCCTGGAGTGTTGGAACTAACTATGGCTACACCTTC,CAWSVGTNYGYTF,TRBV30,-,TRBJ1-2,-
TGTGCCATCAGTGAGTCGACTCGGAGGAGCGGGAGCTCCTACGAGCAGTACTTC,CAISESTRRSGSSYEQYF,TRBV10-3,-,TRBJ2-7,TRBD2
TGCAGTGCTAGAGATCCGCGACTAGAGTTCTTC,CSARDPRLEFF,TRBV20-1,-,TRBJ2-1,-
TGTGCCAGCTCACCACCGGGGGGGTACGAGCAGTTCTTC,CASSPPGGYEQFF,TRBV18,-,TRBJ2-1,TRBD2
TGTGCCAGCAGACGGGACAGAGACTTTCCCTCCTACGAGCAGTACTTC,CASRRDRDFPSYEQYF,TRBV27,-,TRBJ2-7,TRBD1
TGTGCCTGGAGTGTACGGGCGGGGCTACTTACAGATACGCAGTATTTT,CAWSVRAGLLTDTQYF,TRBV30,-,TRBJ2-3,-
TGTGCCAGCAGCTTAGAGGGGGGGACTTTCTCTGGAAACACCATATATTTT,CASSLEGGTFSGNTIYF,TRBV5-6,-,TRBJ1-3,-
TGTGCCAGCACCTCCGGGACAAACCATTCACCCCTCCACTTT,CASTSGTNHSPLHF,TRBV28,-,TRBJ1-6,-
TGTGCCAGCTCACCCACTACAGGTGGCAATCAGCCCCAGCATTTT,CASSPTTGGNQPQHF,TRBV18,-,TRBJ1-5,-
TGTGCCACAGGGACTAGCGGGAGCACGGCCCTGAATGAGCAGTTCTTC,CATGTSGSTALNEQFF,TRBV24-1,-,TRBJ2-1,TRBD2